One and the same sample provided the 21 T cell receptor beta chains below, sequenced in a study of blood T cell repertoires in COVID-19. Method: immunoSEQ multiplex PCR; TCRdb's copy keeps in-frame clones and lacks some. The sample consists of about 140,000 clones, roughly 80% of them appearing once. Specimen: peripheral blood. All receptors come from a man aged 65-85 years who had recovered from COVID-19.

The chain combines TRBV12-3 or TRBV12-4 with TRBJ1-1; the D gene is possibly TRBD1 (5 bases). The CDR3 extends over 13 amino acids. V lost 5 bases, J lost 3 bases, and 10 bases lay in between. The CDR3, as DNA: TGTGCCAGCAGTCGGCGGGGCTACACTGAAGCTTTCTTT. Encoded protein: CASSRRGYTEAFF.

This clone was detected only a few times. V and J are TRBV27 and TRBJ2-7; the D gene is possibly TRBD2 (5 bases). The CDR3 has 14 amino acids. Germline CDR1 reads MNHEY; CDR2 reads SMNVEV (reference sequence). V lost 6 bases, J lost 3 bases, and 15 bases lay in between. The CDR3 protein is CASRPGTAGYEQYF. The CDR3 DNA is TGTGCCAGCAGACCGGGCACCGCGGGCTACGAGCAGTACTTC.

The sample holds a few counts of this clone. The genes are TRBV14 and TRBJ2-1; 10 nucleotides line up with TRBD2. This CDR3 has 18 residues. From germline, CDR1 is SGHDN and CDR2 FVKESK. The J segment lost 7 bases and the V segment lost 4 bases, leaving 16 bases of the junction unmatched. The CDR3 DNA reads TGTGCCAGCAGCCGATACGGAGGGCTAGCGGGAGAGTTGAATGAGCAGTTCTTC. It translates to CASSRYGGLAGELNEQFF.

This clone was recorded only once. The V gene is TRBV11-2, the J gene TRBJ2-1; 7 nucleotides agree with TRBD1. CDR1 SGHAT and CDR2 FQNNGV come from the germline V gene. There are 18 residues in the CDR3. Trimming at V came to 4 bases and at J to 0 bases, leaving 12 bases not matched to a gene. As DNA, the CDR3 is TGTGCCAGCAGCTCTTCGGACAGGTTTCTGAGCTCCTACAATGAGCAGTTCTTC. Translation: CASSSSDRFLSSYNEQFF.

The rearrangement uses TRBV7-2 and TRBJ2-3; no clear D gene. Trimming shortened V by 3 bases and J by 1 base, and 8 bases separated the two germline ends. This CDR3 region has 14 residues. Germline V gene lookup returns CDR1 SGHTA and CDR2 FQGNSA. The chain's CDR3 is CASSLGPGTDTQYF. In nucleotides, the CDR3 is TGTGCCAGCAGCTTGGGCCCCGGCACAGATACGCAGTATTTT.

The chain employs TRBV5-4 and TRBJ2-6; maybe TRBD1 (6 bases). This CDR3 spans 16 amino acids. From germline, CDR1 is SGHNT and CDR2 YYREEE (reference sequence). Trimming pared 9 bases from V and 0 bases from J, leaving 16 bases between. The CDR3 nucleotides read TGTGCCACCTCAACCGGGACACTCTCTGGGGCCAACGTCCTGACTTTC. Its translation: CATSTGTLSGANVLTF. Drawing the rest from reference TRBV5-4 and TRBJ2-6, the complete variable domain is ETGVTQSPTHLIKTRGQQVTLRCSSQSGHNTVSWYQQALGQGPQFIFQYYREEENGRGNFPPRFSGLQFPNYSSELNVNALELDDSALYLCATSTGTLSGANVLTFGAGSRLTVL.

The chain uses TRBV6-2 or TRBV6-3 and TRBJ2-7, with a possible D match to TRBD1 (6 bases). Trimming took 2 bases from V and 0 from J, leaving 11 bases between them. The CDR3 has 15 amino acids. Germline V gene data show CDR1 as MNHEY and CDR2 as SVGEGT. CDR3 DNA: TGTGCCAGCAGTTACATGGACAGTAGCTCCTACGAGCAGTACTTC. It codes for CASSYMDSSSYEQYF.

The chain combines TRBV28 with TRBJ2-7; 8 bases fit TRBD2. The germline V gene encodes CDR1 MDHEN and CDR2 SYDVKM. The J segment lost 5 bases and the V segment lost 3 bases, leaving 12 bases of the junction unmatched. The CDR3 runs 16 residues. This CDR3 is CASSLVLAEREDEQYF. The CDR3 nucleotides are TGTGCCAGCAGTTTGGTACTAGCGGAGCGAGAGGACGAGCAGTACTTC.

The rearrangement joins TRBV27 to TRBJ2-5; 10 bases are a match to TRBD2. The J segment lost 5 bases and the V segment lost 2 bases, leaving 5 bases of the junction unmatched. CDR3 length: 15 amino acids. In germline, CDR1 is MNHEY, CDR2 SMNVEV (reference sequence). The DNA of the CDR3 is TGTGCCAGCAGTTTACTAGCGGGAGAACTCGAGACCCAGTACTTC. Amino acids: CASSLLAGELETQYF.

V usage is TRBV5-1 and J usage is TRBJ1-1; 10 bases map to TRBD1. The CDR3 is 15 residues long. Germline V gives CDR1 SGHRS, CDR2 YFSETQ. The trim removed 4 bases at V and 4 bases at J, leaving 7 bases unmatched. CDR3 amino acids: CASSTLDRGGTEAFF. Written as DNA, the CDR3 is TGCGCCAGCAGCACTTTGGACAGGGGGGGCACTGAAGCTTTCTTT.

The chain couples TRBV5-6 to TRBJ1-6; D unclear. The CDR3 runs 13 residues. From germline, CDR1 is SGHDT and CDR2 YYEEEE. V was cut by 1 base and J by 10 bases, with 9 bases left in between. This CDR3 reads CASSLIGGSPLHF. The CDR3 bases are TGTGCCAGCAGCTTGATAGGAGGATCACCCCTCCACTTT.

This chain uses TRBV11-3 with TRBJ2-7; D perhaps matches TRBD1 (5 bases). The CDR3 is 15 residues long. V lost 1 base and J lost 3, with 13 bases in between. The germline V gene encodes CDR1 SGHNT and CDR2 YENEEA. DNA of the CDR3: TGTGCCAGCAGCTTAGGGGCAGGGTTTGGCTACGAGCAGTACTTC. It encodes CASSLGAGFGYEQYF.

The chain links TRBV7-9 to TRBJ2-7; 9 bases map to TRBD2. The V gene's germline CDR1 is SEHNR and CDR2 FQNEAQ (reference sequence). Unmatched junction bases numbered 9, after V lost 5 bases and J lost 4 bases. CDR3 length: 15 amino acids. CDR3 DNA: TGTGCCAGCAGCGCCATTAGTAGCGGGAGATACGAGCAGTACTTC. It specifies CASSAISSGRYEQYF.

This chain uses TRBV29-1 with TRBJ1-6; 11 bases are shared with TRBD1. The germline gives CDR1 SQVTM, CDR2 ANQGSEA. The CDR3 covers 13 residues. Trimming took 6 bases from V and 9 from J; bases not matched to a gene: 4. The CDR3 bases are TGCAGCGTGCGGACAGGGGGCGGTTCACCCCTCCACTTT. Translating it yields CSVRTGGGSPLHF.

The CDR3 here is CASSTNTEAFF. In DNA form, the CDR3 reads TGTGCCAGCAGCACAAACACTGAAGCTTTCTTT. The chain carries TRBV27 and TRBJ1-1; no definite D call. Germline-derived CDR1 and CDR2 are MNHEY and SMNVEV (reference sequence). CDR3 size: 11 residues. The V end was cut by 6 bases, the J end by 2 bases, with 4 bases between.

This chain uses TRBV30 with TRBJ2-7; 8 bases line up with TRBD1. Germline CDR1 GTSNPN, CDR2 SVGIG (reference sequence). Unmatched junction bases numbered 8, after V lost 1 base and J lost 0 bases. The CDR3 totals 16 residues. The CDR3 DNA reads TGTGCCTGGAGTGCGGTGAGGGACAGGAGCTCCTACGAGCAGTACTTC. Its translation is CAWSAVRDRSSYEQYF.

In its sample, this clone was seen a few times. This chain uses TRBV5-5 with TRBJ1-6, with TRBD1 matching 9 bases. The V gene's germline CDR1 is SGHKS and CDR2 YYEKEE (reference sequence). V gave up 9 bases and J gave up 7 bases; unmatched junction bases: 8. The CDR3 has 14 residues. CDR3 sequence reads: CATQLGQGNSPLHF. The CDR3 bases are TGTGCCACACAGCTGGGACAGGGAAATTCACCCCTCCACTTT. Based on the CDR3 plus reference TRBV5-5 and TRBJ1-6, the full variable domain is DAGVTQSPTHLIKTRGQQVTLRCSPISGHKSVSWYQQVLGQGPQFIFQYYEKEERGRGNFPDRFSARQFPNYSSELNVNALLLGDSALYLCATQLGQGNSPLHFGNGTRLTVT.

V usage is TRBV30 and J usage is TRBJ1-5, with TRBD1 matching 7 bases. The germline CDR1 and CDR2 sequences are GTSNPN and SVGIG (reference sequence). There are 14 residues in the CDR3. The V gene end was trimmed by 2 bases and the J gene end by 5 bases; junction bases not matched to a gene: 6. The CDR3 coding sequence is TGTGCCTGGAGTCCCCAACAGGGGTATCAGCCCCAGCATTTT. It yields the protein CAWSPQQGYQPQHF.

The rearrangement joins TRBV5-5 to TRBJ2-5; 12 bases align to TRBD2. With 4 bases clipped from V and 0 bases from J, the junction kept 4 bases outside the gene matches. The CDR3 is 16 residues long. CDR1 and CDR2 from the germline V gene are SGHKS and YYEKEE (reference sequence). The chain's CDR3 is CASSAGTSGYQETQYF. The CDR3 DNA follows: TGTGCCAGCAGCGCAGGGACTAGCGGGTACCAAGAGACCCAGTACTTC.

The chain carries TRBV12-5 and TRBJ1-5; 9 bases match TRBD1. Trimming cost V 6 bases and J 4 bases; bases outside gene matches: 4. Per the germline V gene, CDR1 is LGHNT and CDR2 is FRNRAP. The CDR3 runs to 14 residues. The DNA for the CDR3 is TGTGCTAGTGGCCATGGACAGGGGAATCAGCCCCAGCATTTT. Translated: CASGHGQGNQPQHF.

CDR3 nucleotides: TGTGCCAGCAGCTTAGGAAGGGCAGGGAAAGAGACCCAGTACTTC. It is translated as CASSLGRAGKETQYF. The genes are TRBV11-3 and TRBJ2-5; perhaps TRBD1 as D (5 bases). Germline V gene data show CDR1 as SGHNT and CDR2 as YENEEA. Trimming took 1 base from V and 3 from J, leaving 12 bases between them. The CDR3 consists of 15 residues.